These T cell receptor beta chains were read from a single sample in a study of cytomegalovirus exposure and HLA in healthy donors. Measured with immunoSEQ multiplex PCR; TCRdb has only the in-frame clones, and not every one. The table includes some 150,000 clones, 86% detected once. Sequencing used PBMCs. The receptors here all came from a man in his late teens or twenties in good health and CMV-seropositive. CDR3s include the opening cysteine and the closing phenylalanine or tryptophan. The D gene is left open where the match is weak. Clone size is stated in some rows and not others, as once, few, many or a class when expanded.

-	TRBV7-2	TRBJ2-7	-	CASSSHPPYRVVEYF	TGTGCCAGCAGCTCCCACCCCCCCTACAGGGTGGTGGAGTACTTC
-	TRBV9	TRBJ1-1	few	CASSVGSLGASTEAFF	TGTGCCAGCAGCGTAGGAAGTTTGGGGGCGAGCACTGAAGCTTTCTTT
-	TRBV30	TRBJ2-5	-	CAWSATGRRETQYF	TGTGCCTGGAGTGCCACGGGGAGGAGAGAGACCCAGTACTTC
-	TRBV5-8	TRBJ1-5	-	CASTSGTFYSNQPQHF	TGTGCCAGCACCTCGGGGACATTTTATAGCAATCAGCCCCAGCATTTT
TRBD2	TRBV5-4	TRBJ2-6	-	CASSPAGRGGANVLTF	TGTGCCAGCAGCCCGGCGGGGAGGGGCGGGGCCAACGTCCTGACTTTC
-	TRBV9	TRBJ1-3	-	CASSVVSSGSTIYF	TGTGCCAGCAGCGTAGTAAGTTCCGGGAGCACCATATATTTT
-	TRBV6-4	TRBJ1-5	-	CASVEVDGGERFGKPQHF	TGTGCCAGCGTTGAAGTGGACGGGGGGGAGAGGTTCGGGAAGCCCCAGCATTTT
TRBD2	TRBV11-2	TRBJ2-1	-	CASSLAGGSYNEQFF	TGTGCCAGCAGCCTAGCGGGGGGGAGCTACAATGAGCAGTTCTTC
TRBD2	TRBV6-1	TRBJ2-7	-	CASSEGRGGFYEQYF	TGTGCCAGCAGTGAAGGGCGGGGGGGCTTCTACGAGCAGTACTTC
-	TRBV9	TRBJ1-6	once	CASSASSYNSPLHF	TGTGCCAGCAGCGCGAGTTCCTATAATTCACCCCTCCACTTT
TRBD1	TRBV29-1	TRBJ2-6	-	CSVGDRAGANVLTF	TGCAGCGTTGGGGACAGGGCTGGGGCCAACGTCCTGACTTTC
-	TRBV4-1	TRBJ1-1	-	CASSQDRGAPFF	TGCGCCAGCAGCCAAGACCGGGGGGCTCCTTTCTTT
TRBD1	TRBV7-8	TRBJ1-2	-	CASSSRTGTALGYTF	TGTGCCAGCAGCTCTCGGACAGGGACAGCCCTTGGCTACACCTTC
TRBD2	TRBV6-5	TRBJ2-1	-	CASRRTSGGANEQFF	TGTGCCAGCAGGCGGACTAGCGGAGGGGCTAATGAGCAGTTCTTC
-	TRBV5-1	TRBJ1-1	-	CASSLGQGWMNTEAFF	TGCGCCAGCAGCTTGGGCCAGGGTTGGATGAACACTGAAGCTTTCTTT
-	TRBV27	TRBJ2-2	-	CASSLPRGRNTGELFF	TGTGCCAGCAGTCTCCCTCGGGGGAGAAACACCGGGGAGCTGTTTTTT
-	TRBV27	TRBJ1-1	-	CASSLGSSEAFF	TGTGCCAGCAGTTTAGGTAGTTCTGAAGCTTTCTTT
TRBD2	TRBV7-9	TRBJ2-3	-	CASSSTGTRGTDTQYF	TGTGCCAGCAGCTCTACCGGGACTAGGGGCACAGATACGCAGTATTTT
-	TRBV9	TRBJ1-2	-	CASSPSDNPVTF	TGTGCCAGCAGCCCTTCGGACAACCCCGTCACCTTC
TRBD2	TRBV6-1	TRBJ2-7	-	CASSERRGGKYEQYF	TGTGCCAGCAGCGAACGGAGGGGAGGGAAATACGAGCAGTACTTC
TRBD2	TRBV27	TRBJ2-7	-	CASSLSGGSYEQYF	TGTGCCAGCAGTTTATCGGGAGGGTCCTACGAGCAGTACTTC
TRBD1	TRBV6-6	TRBJ1-6	-	CASSIKQGARDSPLHF	TGTGCCAGCAGTATCAAGCAGGGGGCCAGGGATTCACCCCTCCACTTT
-	TRBV30	TRBJ2-7	-	CAWSPGHLYEQYF	TGTGCCTGGAGTCCGGGACACTTATACGAGCAGTACTTC
-	TRBV6-5	TRBJ1-2	-	CASGTPTGVPYGYTF	TGTGCCAGCGGTACCCCCACGGGAGTACCCTATGGCTACACCTTC